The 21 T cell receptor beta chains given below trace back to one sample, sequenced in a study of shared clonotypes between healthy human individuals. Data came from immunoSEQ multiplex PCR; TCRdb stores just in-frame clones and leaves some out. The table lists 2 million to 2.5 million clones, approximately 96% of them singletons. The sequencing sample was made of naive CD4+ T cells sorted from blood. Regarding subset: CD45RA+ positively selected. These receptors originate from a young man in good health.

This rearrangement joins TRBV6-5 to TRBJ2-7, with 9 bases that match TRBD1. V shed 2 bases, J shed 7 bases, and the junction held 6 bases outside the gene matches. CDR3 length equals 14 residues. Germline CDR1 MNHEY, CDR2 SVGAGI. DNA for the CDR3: TGTGCCAGCAGTTACAACAGGGGGCCGGGGGAGCAGTACTTC. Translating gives CASSYNRGPGEQYF.

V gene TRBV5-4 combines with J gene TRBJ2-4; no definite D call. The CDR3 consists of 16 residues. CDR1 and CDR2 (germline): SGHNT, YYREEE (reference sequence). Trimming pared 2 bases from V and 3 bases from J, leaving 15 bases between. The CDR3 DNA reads TGTGCCAGCAGCTTTGGAGCAGAGCTAGGCAAAAACATTCAGTACTTC. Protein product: CASSFGAELGKNIQYF.

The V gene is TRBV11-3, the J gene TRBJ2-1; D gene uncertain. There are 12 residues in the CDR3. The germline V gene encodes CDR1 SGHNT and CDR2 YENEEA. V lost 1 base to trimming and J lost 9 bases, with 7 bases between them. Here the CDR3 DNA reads TGTGCCAGCAGCTTAGGCCCGAGTGAGCAGTTCTTC. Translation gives CASSLGPSEQFF.

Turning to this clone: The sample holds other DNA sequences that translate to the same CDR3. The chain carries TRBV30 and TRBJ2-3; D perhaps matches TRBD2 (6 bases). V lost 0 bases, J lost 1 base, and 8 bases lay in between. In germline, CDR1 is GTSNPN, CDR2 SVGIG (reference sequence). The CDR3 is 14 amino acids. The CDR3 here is CAWSVPGGTDTQYF. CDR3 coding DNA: TGTGCCTGGAGTGTTCCGGGGGGCACAGATACGCAGTATTTT.

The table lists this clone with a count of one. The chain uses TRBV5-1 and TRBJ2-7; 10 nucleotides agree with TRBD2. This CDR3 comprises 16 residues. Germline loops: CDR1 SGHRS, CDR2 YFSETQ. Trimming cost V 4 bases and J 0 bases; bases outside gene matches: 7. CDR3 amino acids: CASSPAGTSDSYEQYF. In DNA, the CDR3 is TGCGCCAGCAGCCCCGCCGGGACTAGCGACTCCTACGAGCAGTACTTC.

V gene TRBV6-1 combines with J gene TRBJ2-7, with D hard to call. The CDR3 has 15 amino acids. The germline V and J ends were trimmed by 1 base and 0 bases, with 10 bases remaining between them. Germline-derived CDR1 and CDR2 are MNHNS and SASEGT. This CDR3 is CASSEGLGSSYEQYF. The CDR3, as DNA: TGTGCCAGCAGTGAAGGTCTAGGGTCCTCCTACGAGCAGTACTTC.

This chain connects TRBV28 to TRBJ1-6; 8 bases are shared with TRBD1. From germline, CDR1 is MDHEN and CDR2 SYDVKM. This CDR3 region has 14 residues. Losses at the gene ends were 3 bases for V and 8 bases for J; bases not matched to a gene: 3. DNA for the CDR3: TGTGCCAGCAGTTTTTTACAGGGGGATTCACCCCTCCACTTT. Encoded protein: CASSFLQGDSPLHF.

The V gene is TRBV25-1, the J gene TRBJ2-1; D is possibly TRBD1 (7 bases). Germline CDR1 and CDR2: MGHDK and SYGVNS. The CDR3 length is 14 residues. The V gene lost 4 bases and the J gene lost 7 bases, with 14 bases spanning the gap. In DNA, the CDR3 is TGTGCCAGCAGTGTCAGGGGGAGGCCTAATGAGCAGTTCTTC. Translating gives CASSVRGRPNEQFF.

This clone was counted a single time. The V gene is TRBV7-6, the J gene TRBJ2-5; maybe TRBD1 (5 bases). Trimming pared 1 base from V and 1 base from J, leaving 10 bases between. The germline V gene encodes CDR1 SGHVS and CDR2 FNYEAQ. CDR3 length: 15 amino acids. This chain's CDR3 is CASSLGQGPQETQYF. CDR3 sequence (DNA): TGTGCCAGCAGCTTAGGGCAGGGTCCCCAAGAGACCCAGTACTTC.

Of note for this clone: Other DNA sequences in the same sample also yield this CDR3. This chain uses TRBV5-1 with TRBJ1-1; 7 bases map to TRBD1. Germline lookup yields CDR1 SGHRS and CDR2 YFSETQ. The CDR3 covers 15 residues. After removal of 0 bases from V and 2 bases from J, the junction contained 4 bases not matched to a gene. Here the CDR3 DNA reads TGCGCCAGCAGCTTGGCCGGGACAGTAAACACTGAAGCTTTCTTT. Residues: CASSLAGTVNTEAFF. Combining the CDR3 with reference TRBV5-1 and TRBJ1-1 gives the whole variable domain KAGVTQTPRYLIKTRGQQVTLSCSPISGHRSVSWYQQTPGQGLQFLFEYFSETQRNKGNFPGRFSGRQFSNSRSEMNVSTLELGDSALYLCASSLAGTVNTEAFFGQGTRLTVV.

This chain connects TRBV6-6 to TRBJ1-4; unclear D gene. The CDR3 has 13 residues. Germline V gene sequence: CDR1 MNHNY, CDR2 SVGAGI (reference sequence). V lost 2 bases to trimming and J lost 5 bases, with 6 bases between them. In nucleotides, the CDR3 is TGTGCCAGCAGTTACATAGGGAATGAAAAACTGTTTTTT. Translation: CASSYIGNEKLFF.

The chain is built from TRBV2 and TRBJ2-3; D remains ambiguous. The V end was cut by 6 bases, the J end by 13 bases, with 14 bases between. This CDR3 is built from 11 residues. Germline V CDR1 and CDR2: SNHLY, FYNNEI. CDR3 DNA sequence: TGTGCCAGCAGAGATGGTCCTGGAGAGTATTTT. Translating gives CASRDGPGEYF. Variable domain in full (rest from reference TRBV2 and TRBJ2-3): EPEVTQTPSHQVTQMGQEVILRCVPISNHLYFYWYRQILGQKVEFLVSFYNNEISEKSEIFDDQFSVERPDGSNFTLKIRSTKLEDSAMYFCASRDGPGEYFGPGTRLTVL.

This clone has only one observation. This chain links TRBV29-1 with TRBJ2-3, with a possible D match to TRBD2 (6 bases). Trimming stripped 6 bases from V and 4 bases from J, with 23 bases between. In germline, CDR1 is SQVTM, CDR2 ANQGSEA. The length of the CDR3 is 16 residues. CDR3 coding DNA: TGCAGCGTCGCGGGCGGGGTGCAGGGCTTGGCAGATACGCAGTATTTT. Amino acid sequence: CSVAGGVQGLADTQYF.

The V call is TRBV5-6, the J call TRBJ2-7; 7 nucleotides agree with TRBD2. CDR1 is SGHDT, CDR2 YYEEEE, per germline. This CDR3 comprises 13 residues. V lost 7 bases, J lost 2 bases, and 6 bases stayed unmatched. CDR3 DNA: TGTGCCAGCCGTCTGGGAGGGACCTACGAGCAGTACTTC. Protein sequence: CASRLGGTYEQYF.

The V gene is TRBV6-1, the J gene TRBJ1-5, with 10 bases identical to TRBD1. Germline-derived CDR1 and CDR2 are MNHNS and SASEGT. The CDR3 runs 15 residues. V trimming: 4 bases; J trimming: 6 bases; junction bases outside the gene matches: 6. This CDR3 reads CASSGRQGAIQPQHF. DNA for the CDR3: TGTGCCAGCAGTGGGAGACAGGGGGCAATTCAGCCCCAGCATTTT.

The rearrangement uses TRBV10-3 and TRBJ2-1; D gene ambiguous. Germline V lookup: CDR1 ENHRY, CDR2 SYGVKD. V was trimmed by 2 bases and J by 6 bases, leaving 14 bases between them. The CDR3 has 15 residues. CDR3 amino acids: CAISEVGNNFNEQFF. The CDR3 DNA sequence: TGTGCCATCAGTGAGGTGGGAAATAACTTCAATGAGCAGTTCTTC.

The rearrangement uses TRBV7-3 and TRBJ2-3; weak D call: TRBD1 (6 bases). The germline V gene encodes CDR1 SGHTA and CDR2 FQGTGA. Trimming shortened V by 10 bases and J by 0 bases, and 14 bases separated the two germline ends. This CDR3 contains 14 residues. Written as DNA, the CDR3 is TGTGCCACCCGACGGGGACAAAGCACAGATACGCAGTATTTT. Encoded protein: CATRRGQSTDTQYF.

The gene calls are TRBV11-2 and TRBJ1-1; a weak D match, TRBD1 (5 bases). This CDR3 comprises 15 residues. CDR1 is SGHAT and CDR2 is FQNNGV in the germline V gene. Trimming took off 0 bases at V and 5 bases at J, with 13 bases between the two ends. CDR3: CASSLEGDGWTEAFF. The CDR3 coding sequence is TGTGCCAGCAGCTTAGAGGGGGACGGATGGACTGAAGCTTTCTTT.

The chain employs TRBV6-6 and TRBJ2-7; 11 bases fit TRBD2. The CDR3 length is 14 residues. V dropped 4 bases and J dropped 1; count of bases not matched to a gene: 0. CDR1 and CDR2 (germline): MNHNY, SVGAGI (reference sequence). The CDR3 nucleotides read TGTGCCAGCAGTTCTAGCGGGGGGTCCTACGAGCAGTACTTC. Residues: CASSSSGGSYEQYF.

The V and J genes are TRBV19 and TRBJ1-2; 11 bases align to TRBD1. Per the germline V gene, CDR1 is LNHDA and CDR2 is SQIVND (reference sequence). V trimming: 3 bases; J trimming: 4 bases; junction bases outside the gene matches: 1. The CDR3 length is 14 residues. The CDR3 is CASSMGTGGYGYTF. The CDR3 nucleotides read TGTGCCAGTAGTATGGGGACAGGGGGCTATGGCTACACCTTC. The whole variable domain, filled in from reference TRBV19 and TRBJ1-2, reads DGGITQSPKYLFRKEGQNVTLSCEQNLNHDAMYWYRQDPGQGLRLIYYSQIVNDFQKGDIAEGYSVSREKKESFPLTVTSAQKNPTAFYLCASSMGTGGYGYTFGSGTRLTVV.

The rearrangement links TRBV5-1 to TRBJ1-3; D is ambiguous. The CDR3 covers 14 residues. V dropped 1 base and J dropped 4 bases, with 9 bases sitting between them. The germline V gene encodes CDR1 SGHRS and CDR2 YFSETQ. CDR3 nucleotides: TGCGCCAGCAGCTTGAGTGTCGCGGGAAACACCATATATTTT. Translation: CASSLSVAGNTIYF.